The source of this T cell receptor beta chain is a study of blood T cell repertoires in COVID-19. For the study at large: Some COVID-19 samples were acute and others convalescent; all came from the United States, Italy and Spain.

Trimming at V came to 3 bases and at J to 0 bases, leaving 9 bases not matched to a gene. Germline CDR1 reads LNHNV; CDR2 reads YYDKDF (reference sequence). This CDR3 spans 18 amino acids. In the authors' methods: Amplification from reference gene primers served as the basis for estimated nucleated cell counts. Some clones are missing from TCRdb's copy, which holds only in-frame ones; the method was immunoSEQ multiplex PCR. V and J calls and clone size are those listed in that table; D and trimming were worked out from the DNA. The table has about 400,000 clones, 70% to 90% seen once. The study recruited people aged roughly 18 to 100 years across about two dozen US areas.

The sample was PBMCs or T cells enriched from blood (not recorded which). The chain uses TRBV15 and TRBJ2-3, with TRBD2 identical over 10 bases. This receptor was obtained from a woman aged 18 to 35 with acute COVID-19. CDR3 region: CATSSKPLTSGSTDTQYF. The DNA for the CDR3 is TGTGCCACCAGCAGTAAACCTTTGACTAGCGGGAGCACAGATACGCAGTATTTT.